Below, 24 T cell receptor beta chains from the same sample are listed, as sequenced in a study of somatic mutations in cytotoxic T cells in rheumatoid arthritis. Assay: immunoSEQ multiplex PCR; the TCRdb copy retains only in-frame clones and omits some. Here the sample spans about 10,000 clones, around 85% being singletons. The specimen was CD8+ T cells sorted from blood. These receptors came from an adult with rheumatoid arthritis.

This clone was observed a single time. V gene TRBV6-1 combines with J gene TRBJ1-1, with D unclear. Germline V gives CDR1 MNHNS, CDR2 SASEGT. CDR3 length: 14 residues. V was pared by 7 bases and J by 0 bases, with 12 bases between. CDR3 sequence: CASISYLMNTEAFF. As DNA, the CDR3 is TGTGCCAGCATATCCTACCTGATGAACACTGAAGCTTTCTTT.

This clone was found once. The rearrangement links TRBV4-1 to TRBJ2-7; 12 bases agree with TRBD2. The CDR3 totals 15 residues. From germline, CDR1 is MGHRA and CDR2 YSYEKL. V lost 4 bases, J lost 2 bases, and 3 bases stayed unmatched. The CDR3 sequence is CASSPRLAGAYEQYF. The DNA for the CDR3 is TGCGCCAGCAGCCCGCGACTAGCGGGAGCCTACGAGCAGTACTTC.

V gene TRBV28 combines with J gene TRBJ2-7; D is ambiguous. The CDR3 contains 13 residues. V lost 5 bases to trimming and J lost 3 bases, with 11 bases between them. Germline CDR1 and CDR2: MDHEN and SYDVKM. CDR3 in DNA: TGTGCCAGCAGTCGTCCGCCTGACTACGAGCAGTACTTC. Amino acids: CASSRPPDYEQYF.

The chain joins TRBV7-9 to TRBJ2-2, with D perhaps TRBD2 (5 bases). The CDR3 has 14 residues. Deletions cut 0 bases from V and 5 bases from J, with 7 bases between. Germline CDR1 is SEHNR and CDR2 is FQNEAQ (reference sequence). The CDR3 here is CASSLAPGTGELFF. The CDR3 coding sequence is TGTGCCAGCAGCTTAGCGCCGGGGACCGGGGAGCTGTTTTTT.

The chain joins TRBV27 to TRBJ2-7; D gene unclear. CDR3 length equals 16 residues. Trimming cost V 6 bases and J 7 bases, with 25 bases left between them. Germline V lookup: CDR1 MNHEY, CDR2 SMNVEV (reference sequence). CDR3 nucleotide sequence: TGTGCCAGCAGCAGTCAGCTCCCCTTCGACGGTGAAGAGCAGTACTTC. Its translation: CASSSQLPFDGEEQYF.

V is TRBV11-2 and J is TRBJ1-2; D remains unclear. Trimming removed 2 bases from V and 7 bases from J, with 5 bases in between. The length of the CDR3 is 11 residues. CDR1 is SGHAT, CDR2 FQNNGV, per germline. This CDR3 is CASSLIGGYTF. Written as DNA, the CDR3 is TGTGCCAGCAGCTTAATCGGTGGCTACACCTTC.

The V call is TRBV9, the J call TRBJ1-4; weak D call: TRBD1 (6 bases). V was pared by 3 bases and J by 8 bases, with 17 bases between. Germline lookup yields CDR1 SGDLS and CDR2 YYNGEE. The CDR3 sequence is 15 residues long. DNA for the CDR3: TGTGCCAGCAGCGCCCAGACAGGTTATAGCGAAAAACTGTTTTTT. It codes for CASSAQTGYSEKLFF.

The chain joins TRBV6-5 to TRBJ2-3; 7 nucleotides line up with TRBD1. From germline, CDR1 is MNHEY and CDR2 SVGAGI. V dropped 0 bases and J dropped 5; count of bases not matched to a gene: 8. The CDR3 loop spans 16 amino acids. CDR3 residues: CASSYSTGRSGDTQYF. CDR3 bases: TGTGCCAGCAGTTACTCGACAGGGCGCTCGGGAGATACGCAGTATTTT.

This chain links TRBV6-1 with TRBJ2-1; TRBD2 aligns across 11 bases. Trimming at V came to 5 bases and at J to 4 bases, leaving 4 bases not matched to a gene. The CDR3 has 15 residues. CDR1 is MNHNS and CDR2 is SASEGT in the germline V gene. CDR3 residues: CASSITSGRYNEQFF. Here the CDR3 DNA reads TGTGCCAGCAGTATTACTAGCGGGAGATACAATGAGCAGTTCTTC.

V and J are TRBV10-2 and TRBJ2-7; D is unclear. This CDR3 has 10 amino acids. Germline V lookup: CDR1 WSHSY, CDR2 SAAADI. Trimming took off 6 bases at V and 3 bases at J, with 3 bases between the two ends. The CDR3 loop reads CASSGYEQYF. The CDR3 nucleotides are TGCGCCAGCAGCGGCTACGAGCAGTACTTC.

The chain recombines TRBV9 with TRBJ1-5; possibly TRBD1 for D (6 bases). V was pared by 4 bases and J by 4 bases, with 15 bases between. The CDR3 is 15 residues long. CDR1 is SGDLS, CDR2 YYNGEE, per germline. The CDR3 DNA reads TGTGCCAGCAGCCCAGATGGGCAGGGGAATCAGCCCCAGCATTTT. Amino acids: CASSPDGQGNQPQHF. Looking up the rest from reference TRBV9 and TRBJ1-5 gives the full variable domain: DSGVTQTPKHLITATGQRVTLRCSPRSGDLSVYWYQQSLDQGLQFLIQYYNGEERAKGNILERFSAQQFPDLHSELNLSSLELGDSALYFCASSPDGQGNQPQHFGDGTRLSIL.

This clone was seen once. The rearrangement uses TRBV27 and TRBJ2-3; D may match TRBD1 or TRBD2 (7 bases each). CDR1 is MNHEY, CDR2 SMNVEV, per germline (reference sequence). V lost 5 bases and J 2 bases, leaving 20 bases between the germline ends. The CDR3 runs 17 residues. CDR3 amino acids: CASSLMTGRGYTDTQYF. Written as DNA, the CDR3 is TGTGCCAGCAGTCTGATGACAGGGCGGGGGTACACAGATACGCAGTATTTT.

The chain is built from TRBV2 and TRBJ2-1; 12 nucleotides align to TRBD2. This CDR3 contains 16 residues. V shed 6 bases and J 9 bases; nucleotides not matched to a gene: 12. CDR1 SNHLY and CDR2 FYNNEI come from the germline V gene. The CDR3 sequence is CASSGTSGSTWAEQFF. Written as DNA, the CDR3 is TGTGCCAGCAGCGGGACTAGCGGGTCAACCTGGGCTGAGCAGTTCTTC.

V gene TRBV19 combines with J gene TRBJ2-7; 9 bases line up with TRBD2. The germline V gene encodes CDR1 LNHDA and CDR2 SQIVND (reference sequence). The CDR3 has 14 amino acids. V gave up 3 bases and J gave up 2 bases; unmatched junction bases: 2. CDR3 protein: CASSIGGGAYEQYF. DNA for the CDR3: TGTGCCAGTAGTATTGGCGGGGGGGCCTACGAGCAGTACTTC. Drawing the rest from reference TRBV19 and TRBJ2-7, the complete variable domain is DGGITQSPKYLFRKEGQNVTLSCEQNLNHDAMYWYRQDPGQGLRLIYYSQIVNDFQKGDIAEGYSVSREKKESFPLTVTSAQKNPTAFYLCASSIGGGAYEQYFGPGTRLTVT.

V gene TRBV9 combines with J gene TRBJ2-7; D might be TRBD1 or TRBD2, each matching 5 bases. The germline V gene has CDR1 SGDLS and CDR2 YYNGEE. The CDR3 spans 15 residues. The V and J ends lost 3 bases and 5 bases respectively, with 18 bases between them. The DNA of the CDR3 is TGTGCCAGCAGCGCGTCTGGGGCGAGGGGACACGAGCAGTACTTC. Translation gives CASSASGARGHEQYF.

The CDR3 nucleotides are TGTGCCAGCAGTCGACAGGGAATCAATGAGCAGTTCTTC. It translates to CASSRQGINEQFF. The chain couples TRBV5-6 to TRBJ2-1; TRBD1 matches at 7 bases. Trimming at V came to 5 bases and at J to 6 bases, leaving 5 bases not matched to a gene. Germline CDR1 is SGHDT and CDR2 is YYEEEE. The CDR3 contains 13 residues.

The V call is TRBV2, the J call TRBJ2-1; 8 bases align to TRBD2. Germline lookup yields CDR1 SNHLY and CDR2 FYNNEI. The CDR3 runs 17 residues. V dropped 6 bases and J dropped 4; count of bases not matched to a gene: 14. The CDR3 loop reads CASRPVREGLKYNEQFF. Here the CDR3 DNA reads TGTGCCAGCAGACCCGTACGGGAGGGCCTGAAGTACAATGAGCAGTTCTTC.

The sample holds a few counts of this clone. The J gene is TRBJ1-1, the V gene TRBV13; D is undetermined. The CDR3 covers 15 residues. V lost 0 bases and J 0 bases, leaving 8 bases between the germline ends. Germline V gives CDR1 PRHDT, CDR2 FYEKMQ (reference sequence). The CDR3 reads CASSLGRNLNTEAFF. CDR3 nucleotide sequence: TGTGCCAGCAGCTTAGGCAGAAATCTGAACACTGAAGCTTTCTTT.

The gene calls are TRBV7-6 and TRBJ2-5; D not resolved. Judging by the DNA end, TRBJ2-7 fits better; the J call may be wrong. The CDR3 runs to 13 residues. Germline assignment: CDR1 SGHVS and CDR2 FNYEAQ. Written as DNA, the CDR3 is TGTGCCAGCAGCTTATCGTCTCACTACGAGCAGTACTTC. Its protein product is CASSLSSHYEQYF.

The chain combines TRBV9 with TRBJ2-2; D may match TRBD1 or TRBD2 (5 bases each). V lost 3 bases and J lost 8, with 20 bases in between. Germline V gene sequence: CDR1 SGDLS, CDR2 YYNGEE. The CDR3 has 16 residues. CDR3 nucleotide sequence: TGTGCCAGCAGCGCTCCCAGGGACCGAGGAAGAGGGGAGCTGTTTTTT. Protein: CASSAPRDRGRGELFF.

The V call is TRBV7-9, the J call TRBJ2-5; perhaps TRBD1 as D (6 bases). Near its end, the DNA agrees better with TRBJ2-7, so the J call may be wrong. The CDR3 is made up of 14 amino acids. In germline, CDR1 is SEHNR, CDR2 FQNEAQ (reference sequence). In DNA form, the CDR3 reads TGTGCCAGCAGCTTGGTCACAGGGAAGGACGAGCAGTACTTC. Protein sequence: CASSLVTGKDEQYF.

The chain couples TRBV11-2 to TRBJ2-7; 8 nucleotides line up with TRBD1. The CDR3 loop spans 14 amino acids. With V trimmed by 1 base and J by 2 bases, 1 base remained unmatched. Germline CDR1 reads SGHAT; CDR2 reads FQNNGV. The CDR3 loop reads CASSLGQGTYEQYF. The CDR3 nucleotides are TGTGCCAGCAGCTTAGGACAGGGGACCTACGAGCAGTACTTC.

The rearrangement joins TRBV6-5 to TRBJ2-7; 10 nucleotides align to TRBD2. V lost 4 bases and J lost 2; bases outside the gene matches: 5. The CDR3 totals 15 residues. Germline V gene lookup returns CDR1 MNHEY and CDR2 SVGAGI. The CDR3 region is CASSFWTSGTYEQYF. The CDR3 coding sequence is TGTGCCAGCAGTTTCTGGACTAGCGGTACCTACGAGCAGTACTTC.

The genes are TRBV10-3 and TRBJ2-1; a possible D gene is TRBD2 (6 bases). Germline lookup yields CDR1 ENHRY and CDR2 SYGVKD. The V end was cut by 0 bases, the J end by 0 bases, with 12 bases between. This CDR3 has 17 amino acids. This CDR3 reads CAISESEAEGSYNEQFF. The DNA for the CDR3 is TGTGCCATCAGTGAGTCGGAAGCGGAGGGCTCCTACAATGAGCAGTTCTTC.